The rows below give T cell receptor beta chains drawn from one sample of a study of CD8 T cells in Susac syndrome. TCRdb analysed the immunoSEQ multiplex PCR reads with MiXCR anew, one entry per CDR3 protein. The sample yields around 190,000 distinct CDR3 sequences, roughly 94% seen once. The specimen sequenced was CD4+ T cells from PBMCs. The origin of the receptors is a human donor with Susac syndrome. CDR3s include the opening cysteine and the closing phenylalanine or tryptophan. The D gene is left open where the match is weak. The size entry is marked missing in some rows and otherwise reads once, few, many or a size class.

J gene | D gene | clone size | V gene | CDR3 DNA | CDR3 protein
TRBJ2-7 | . | . | TRBV3-1 | TGTGCCAGCAGCCAAGTACTAGCAAGCTACGAGCAGTACTTC | CASSQVLASYEQYF
TRBJ2-7 | TRBD2 | . | TRBV11-1 | TGTGCCAGCAGCATTACTAGCGGGTACTACGAGCAGTACTTC | CASSITSGYYEQYF
TRBJ2-5 | . | . | TRBV12-3/TRBV12-4 | TGTGCCAGCAGGTCTGCTCTAGCCTCGAGAGCAGAGACCCAGTACTTC | CASRSALASRAETQYF
TRBJ1-6 | . | . | TRBV12-3/TRBV12-4 | TGTGCCAGCAGTTTAGTTGGATCGCACTCACCCCTCCACTTT | CASSLVGSHSPLHF
TRBJ1-1 | TRBD1 | . | TRBV7-9 | TGTGCCAGCAGCTACCATGGACAGGGTTCGGCTTTCTTT | CASSYHGQGSAFF
TRBJ1-3 | . | . | TRBV30 | TGTGCCTGGAGCTCAAGGGGGGTCTCTGGAAACACCATATATTTT | CAWSSRGVSGNTIYF
TRBJ1-4 | TRBD1 | once | TRBV29-1 | TGCAGCGTTGGACAGGGTAATGAAAAACTGTTTTTT | CSVGQGNEKLFF
TRBJ2-2 | TRBD1 | . | TRBV11-3 | TGTGCCAGCAGCAAAGGGGACAGGGTGACCGGGGAGCTGTTTTTT | CASSKGDRVTGELFF
TRBJ2-7 | . | . | TRBV5-4 | TGTGCCAGCCACCCTGCGGACGGAGGGGTTTACGAGCAGTACTTC | CASHPADGGVYEQYF
TRBJ2-3 | . | . | TRBV7-8 | TGTGCCAGCAGCTTATCGGGGCGGGCTTTCACAGATACGCAGTATTTT | CASSLSGRAFTDTQYF
TRBJ2-7 | . | . | TRBV11-2 | TGTGCCAGCAGCTCCTTCGCCGAGCAGTACTTC | CASSSFAEQYF
TRBJ1-2 | . | . | TRBV29-1 | TGCAGCGTCGGTCGGGGAACTAACTATGGCTACACCTTC | CSVGRGTNYGYTF
TRBJ1-6 | . | . | TRBV20-1 | TGCAGTGCTAGTTATCAGGGGCAGAATTCACCCCTCCACTTT | CSASYQGQNSPLHF
TRBJ2-5 | . | once | TRBV6-5 | TGTGCCATCGCTTGGGGGCCCAAAGAGACCCAGTACTTC | CAIAWGPKETQYF
TRBJ1-2 | . | once | TRBV18 | TGTGCCAGCTCACCTGGGGACGGAGCTAACTATGGCTACACCTTC | CASSPGDGANYGYTF
TRBJ2-7 | TRBD1 | . | TRBV7-2 | TGTGCCAGCAGCAAAAATCGACAGGGCGAGCAGTACTTC | CASSKNRQGEQYF
TRBJ1-2 | TRBD1 | . | TRBV5-4 | TGTGCCAGCAGGTCGGGACAGAACTATGGCTACACCTTC | CASRSGQNYGYTF
TRBJ2-1 | TRBD2 | once | TRBV20-1 | TGCAGTGCTAGAGATCCGGCCGGGGGGGCCGATCGTAATGAGCAGTTCTTC | CSARDPAGGADRNEQFF
TRBJ2-1 | TRBD1 | once | TRBV5-4 | TGTGCCAGCAGCCCTACAGGGGGCTCCTACAATGAGCAGTTCTTC | CASSPTGGSYNEQFF
TRBJ1-5 | . | . | TRBV5-4 | TGTGCCAGCAGCCCCGACAGCCCCAATCAGCCCCAGCATTTT | CASSPDSPNQPQHF
TRBJ2-5 | . | . | TRBV9 | TGTGCCAGCAGCGTAGAATCAGAGACCCAGTACTTC | CASSVESETQYF
TRBJ1-3 | . | . | TRBV7-8 | TGTGCCAGCAGCTTACAGACAAGCTCTGGAAACACCATATATTTT | CASSLQTSSGNTIYF
TRBJ2-7 | . | . | TRBV21-1 | TGTGCCAGCAGTCCATTGGCGCCCTACAGAACTAGCTCCTACGAGCAGTACTTC | CASSPLAPYRTSSYEQYF
TRBJ1-1 | TRBD1 | . | TRBV7-3 | TGTGCCAGCAGCTCGGGACAGTCCCCGGAAGCTTTCTTT | CASSSGQSPEAFF
TRBJ2-1 | . | . | TRBV5-1 | TGCGCCAGCAGCTTGGAGGGGGGAAACTACAATGAGCAGTTCTTC | CASSLEGGNYNEQFF
TRBJ2-5 | . | . | TRBV20-1 | TGCAGTGCTCCTAGCCCCCCCAAAGAGACCCAGTACTTC | CSAPSPPKETQYF
TRBJ1-2 | . | once | TRBV5-6 | TGTGCCAGCAGCAGGCGACCGGGACGGCGAGTCGACTATGGCTACACCTTC | CASSRRPGRRVDYGYTF
TRBJ2-3 | . | . | TRBV4-2 | TGTGCCAGCAGCCAAGACGTCGGAGAACGCACAGATACGCAGTATTTT | CASSQDVGERTDTQYF
TRBJ2-3 | . | . | TRBV10-3 | TGTGCCATCAGTCCCGTTAGCCGCACAGATACGCAGTATTTT | CAISPVSRTDTQYF
TRBJ2-3 | TRBD2 | . | TRBV20-1 | TGCAGTGCTAGAGATCTTAGTGGCGGGGGGGGCACAGATACGCAGTATTTT | CSARDLSGGGGTDTQYF
TRBJ1-3 | . | . | TRBV6-5 | TGTGCCAGCAGTCCCTTGAGCTCTGGAAACACCATATATTTT | CASSPLSSGNTIYF
TRBJ1-2 | TRBD1 | . | TRBV29-1 | TGCAGCGTGGCCGGGACAGGGTATGGCTACACCTTC | CSVAGTGYGYTF
TRBJ2-3 | TRBD2 | . | TRBV2 | TGTGCCAGCAGGATAGGACTAGCGGGGGACACGCAGTATTTT | CASRIGLAGDTQYF
TRBJ2-3 | TRBD2 | . | TRBV7-2 | TGTGCCAGCAGCTTAGTATCAGCGGGGGGGGTAACAGATACGCAGTATTTT | CASSLVSAGGVTDTQYF
TRBJ2-5 | TRBD1 | . | TRBV7-6 | TGTGCCAGCAGCTTAGGGGAGACAGGGAACCAAGAGACCCAGTACTTC | CASSLGETGNQETQYF
TRBJ1-5 | . | once | TRBV15 | TGTGCCACCAGCACATCCGGAGCAGGGGGCAATCAGCCCCAGCATTTT | CATSTSGAGGNQPQHF
TRBJ1-1 | . | . | TRBV20-1 | TGCAGTGCTCGCTCTCAGGGGAACACTGAAGCTTTCTTT | CSARSQGNTEAFF
TRBJ2-7 | TRBD1 | once | TRBV12-3/TRBV12-4 | TGTGCCAGCAGTTTAGCGACGGACAGGGGTGTGAGGTTCGAGCAGTACTTC | CASSLATDRGVRFEQYF
TRBJ1-1 | . | . | TRBV29-1 | TGCAGCGTTGGGGCAGGGGATATAGGAACTGAAGCTTTCTTT | CSVGAGDIGTEAFF
TRBJ2-1 | TRBD2 | . | TRBV2 | TGTGCCAGCGGACTAGCGGGGGGGCCCAATGAGCAGTTCTTC | CASGLAGGPNEQFF
TRBJ2-4 | TRBD1 | . | TRBV3-1 | TGTGCCAGCAGCCAAGAGATCTTAACAGGGGGCTGGTCAAGCATTCAGTACTTC | CASSQEILTGGWSSIQYF
TRBJ1-5 | . | . | TRBV20-1 | TGCAGTGCTCGGGAGAATTATAGCAATCAGCCCCAGCATTTT | CSARENYSNQPQHF